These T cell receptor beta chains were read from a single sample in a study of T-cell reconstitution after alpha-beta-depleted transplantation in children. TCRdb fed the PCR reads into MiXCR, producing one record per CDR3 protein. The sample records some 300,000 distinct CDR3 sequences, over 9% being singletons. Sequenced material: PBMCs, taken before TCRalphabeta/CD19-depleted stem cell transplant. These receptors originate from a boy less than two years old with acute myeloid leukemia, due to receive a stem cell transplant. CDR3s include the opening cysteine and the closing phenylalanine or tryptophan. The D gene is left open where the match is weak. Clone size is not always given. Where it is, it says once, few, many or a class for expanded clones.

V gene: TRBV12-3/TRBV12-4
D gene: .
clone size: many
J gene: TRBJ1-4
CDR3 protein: CASSFLGEKLFF
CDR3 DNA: TGTGCCAGCAGTTTCCTAGGGGAAAAACTGTTTTTT

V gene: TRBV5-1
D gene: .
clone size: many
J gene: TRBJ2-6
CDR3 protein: CASSPPRAGANVLTF
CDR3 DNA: TGTGCCAGCTCACCACCGAGGGCTGGGGCCAACGTCCTGACTTTC

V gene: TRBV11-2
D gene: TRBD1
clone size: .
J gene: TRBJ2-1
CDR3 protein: CASSYPSGGLYNEQFF
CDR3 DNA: TGTGCCAGCAGCTACCCCTCAGGGGGCCTCTACAATGAGCAGTTCTTC

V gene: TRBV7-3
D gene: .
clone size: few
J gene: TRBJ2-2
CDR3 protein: CASSYNSGELFF
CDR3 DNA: TGTGCCAGCAGCTATAATTCCGGGGAGCTGTTTTTT

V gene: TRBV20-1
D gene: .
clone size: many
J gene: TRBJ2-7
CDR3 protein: CSASSGQTYEQYF
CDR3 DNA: TGCAGTGCTAGTAGCGGACAGACCTACGAGCAGTACTTC

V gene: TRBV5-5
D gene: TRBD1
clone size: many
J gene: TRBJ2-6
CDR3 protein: CASSFRGQVRSGANVLTF
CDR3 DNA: TGTGCCAGCAGCTTTAGGGGACAGGTCCGCTCTGGGGCCAACGTCCTGACTTTC

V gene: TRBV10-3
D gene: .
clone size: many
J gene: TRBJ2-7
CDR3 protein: CAISESWGTYEQYF
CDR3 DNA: TGTGCCATCAGTGAGTCGTGGGGGACCTACGAGCAGTACTTC

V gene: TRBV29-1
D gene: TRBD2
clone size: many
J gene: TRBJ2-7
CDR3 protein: CSVELAGGPWQYF
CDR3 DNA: TGCAGCGTTGAACTAGCGGGAGGGCCGTGGCAGTACTTC

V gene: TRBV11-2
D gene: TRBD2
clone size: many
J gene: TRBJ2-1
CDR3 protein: CASSFTGTSGSEQFF
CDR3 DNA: TGTGCCAGCAGCTTTACAGGGACTAGCGGGAGTGAGCAGTTCTTC

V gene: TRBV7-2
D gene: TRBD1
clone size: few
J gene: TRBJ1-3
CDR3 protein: CASSLRGGLAVGTGDGNTIYF
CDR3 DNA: TGTGCCAGCAGCCTTCGTGGAGGCCTTGCTGTCGGGACAGGGGATGGAAACACCATATATTTT

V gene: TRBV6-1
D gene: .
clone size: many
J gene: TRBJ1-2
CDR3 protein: CASSDTRYGYTF
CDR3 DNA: TGTGCCAGCAGTGACACCCGATATGGCTACACCTTC

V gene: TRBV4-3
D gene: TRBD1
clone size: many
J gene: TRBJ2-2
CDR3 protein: CASSLDRGNTGELFF
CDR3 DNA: TGCGCCAGCAGCCTGGACAGGGGGAACACCGGGGAGCTGTTTTTT

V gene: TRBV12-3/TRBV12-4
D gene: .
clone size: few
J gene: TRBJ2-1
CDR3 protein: CASSLAIGGWTPYNEQFF
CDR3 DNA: TGTGCCAGCAGTTTAGCTATTGGGGGCTGGACTCCCTACAATGAGCAGTTCTTC

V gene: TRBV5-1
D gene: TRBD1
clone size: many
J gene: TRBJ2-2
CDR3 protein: CASSADRGETGELFF
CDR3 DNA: TGCGCCAGCAGCGCGGACAGGGGAGAGACCGGGGAGCTGTTTTTT

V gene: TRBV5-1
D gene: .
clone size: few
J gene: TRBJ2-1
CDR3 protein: CASSYRTGWLAGPHEQFF
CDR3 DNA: TGCGCCAGCAGCTACCGGACAGGGTGGCTAGCGGGACCCCATGAGCAGTTCTTC

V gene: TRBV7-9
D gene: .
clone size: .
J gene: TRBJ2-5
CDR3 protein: CASSLARDTQETQYF
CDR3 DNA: TGTGCCAGCAGCTTAGCCCGGGACACTCAAGAGACCCAGTACTTC

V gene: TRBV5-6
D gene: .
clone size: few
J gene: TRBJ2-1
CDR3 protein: CASSLLGERDEQFF
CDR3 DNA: TGTGCCAGCAGCTTACTAGGGGAGAGAGATGAGCAGTTCTTC

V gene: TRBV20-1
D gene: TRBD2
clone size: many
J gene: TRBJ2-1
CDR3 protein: CSARLAGVSSYNEQFF
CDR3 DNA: TGCAGTGCTAGACTAGCGGGGGTTAGCTCCTACAATGAGCAGTTCTTC

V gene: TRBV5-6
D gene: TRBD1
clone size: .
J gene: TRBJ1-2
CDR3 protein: CASSWWGTGDYYGYTF
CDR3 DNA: TGTGCCAGCAGCTGGTGGGGGACAGGGGATTACTATGGCTACACCTTC

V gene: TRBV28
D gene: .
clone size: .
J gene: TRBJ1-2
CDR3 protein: CASSLDLGLTYGYTF
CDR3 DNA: TGTGCCAGCAGTTTAGACCTGGGCTTAACCTATGGCTACACCTTC

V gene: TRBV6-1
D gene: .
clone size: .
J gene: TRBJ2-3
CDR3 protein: CASSEKGHTDTQYF
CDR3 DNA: TGTGCCAGCAGTGAAAAGGGCCACACAGATACGCAGTATTTT

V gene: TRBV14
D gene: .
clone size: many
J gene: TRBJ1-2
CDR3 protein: CASSQDRKALYGYTF
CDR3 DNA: TGTGCCAGCAGCCAAGATAGGAAGGCCCTCTATGGCTACACCTTC

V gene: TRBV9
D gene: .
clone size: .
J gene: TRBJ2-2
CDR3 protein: CASSVLTANTGELFF
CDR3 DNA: TGTGCCAGCAGCGTATTGACGGCGAACACCGGGGAGCTGTTTTTT

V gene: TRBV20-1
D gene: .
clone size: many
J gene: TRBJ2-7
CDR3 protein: CSANAGAYEQYF
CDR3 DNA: TGCAGTGCTAATGCCGGGGCCTACGAGCAGTACTTC

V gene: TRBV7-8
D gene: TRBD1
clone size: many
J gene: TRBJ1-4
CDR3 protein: CASSNRGPGEKLFF
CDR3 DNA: TGTGCCAGCAGTAACAGGGGCCCCGGGGAAAAACTGTTTTTT

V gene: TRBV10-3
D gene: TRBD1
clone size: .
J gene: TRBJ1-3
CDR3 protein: CAVQDRVDGNTIYF
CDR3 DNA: TGTGCCGTTCAAGACAGGGTGGACGGAAACACCATATATTTT

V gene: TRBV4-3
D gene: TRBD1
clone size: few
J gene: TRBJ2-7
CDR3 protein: CASSQDRGRGSYEQYF
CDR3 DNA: TGCGCCAGCAGCCAAGACAGGGGGCGCGGCTCCTACGAGCAGTACTTC

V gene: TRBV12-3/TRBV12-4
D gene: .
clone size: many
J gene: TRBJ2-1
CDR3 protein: CASRGSGRISYNEQFF
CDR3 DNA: TGTGCCAGCAGAGGAAGTGGGAGGATCTCCTACAATGAGCAGTTCTTC

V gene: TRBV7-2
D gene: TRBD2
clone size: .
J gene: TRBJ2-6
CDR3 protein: CASSLAPSGRVSGANVLTF
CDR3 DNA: TGTGCCAGCAGCTTAGCCCCTAGCGGGAGGGTTTCCGGGGCCAACGTCCTGACTTTC

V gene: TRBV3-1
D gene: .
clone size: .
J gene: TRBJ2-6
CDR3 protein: CASSQVTSLSSGANVLTF
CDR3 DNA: TGTGCCAGCAGCCAAGTAACATCCCTGAGCTCTGGGGCCAACGTCCTGACTTTC

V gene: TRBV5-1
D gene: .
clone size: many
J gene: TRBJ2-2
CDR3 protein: CASSPGGGPTGELFF
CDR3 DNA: TGCGCCAGCAGCCCCGGAGGTGGCCCGACCGGGGAGCTGTTTTTT